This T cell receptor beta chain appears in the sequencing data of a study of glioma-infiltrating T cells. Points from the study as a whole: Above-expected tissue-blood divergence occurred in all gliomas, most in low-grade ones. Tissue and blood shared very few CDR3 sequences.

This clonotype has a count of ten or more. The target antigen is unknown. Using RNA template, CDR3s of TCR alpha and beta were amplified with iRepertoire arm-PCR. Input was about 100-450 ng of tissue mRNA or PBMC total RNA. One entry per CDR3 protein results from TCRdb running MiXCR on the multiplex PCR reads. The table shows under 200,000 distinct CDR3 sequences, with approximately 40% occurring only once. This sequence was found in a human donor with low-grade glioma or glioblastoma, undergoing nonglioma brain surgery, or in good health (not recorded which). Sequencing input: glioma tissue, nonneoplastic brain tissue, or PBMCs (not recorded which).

The CDR3 DNA is TGCAGTGCTAGGACAGGGGCAACGGTTGAAGCTTTCTTT. Translated, it gives CSARTGATVEAFF. The chain combines TRBV20-1 with TRBJ1-1; 8 nucleotides match TRBD1. CDR1 is DFQATT and CDR2 is SNEGSKA in the germline V gene (reference sequence). This CDR3 spans 13 amino acids. V shed 3 bases and J 7 bases; nucleotides not matched to a gene: 7.